A single sample is the source of the 25 T cell receptor beta chains below, sequenced in a study of shared clonotypes between healthy human individuals. Data came from immunoSEQ multiplex PCR; TCRdb stores just in-frame clones and leaves some out. The table lists under 850,000 clones, about two thirds of them singletons. The material sequenced was memory CD4+ T cells sorted from blood. Subset described: CD45RA-negative fraction. The receptors shown here come from a woman aged 25-40 years in good health.

The chain employs TRBV28 and TRBJ1-1, with D hard to call. The ends were cut back, 4 bases at V and 6 bases at J, with 12 bases in the middle. CDR3 size: 13 residues. Germline lookup yields CDR1 MDHEN and CDR2 SYDVKM. The CDR3 bases are TGTGCCAGCAGTTCCCCCGTATCGGCTGAAGCTTTCTTT. Amino acids: CASSSPVSAEAFF.

V gene TRBV6-5 combines with J gene TRBJ1-2; weak D call: TRBD1 (6 bases). The germline V and J ends were trimmed by 5 bases and 4 bases, with 14 bases remaining between them. Per the germline V gene, CDR1 is MNHEY and CDR2 is SVGAGI. CDR3 length: 14 amino acids. The CDR3 DNA reads TGTGCCAGCAGTGACCGGGGGCATTCCTATGGCTACACCTTC. Amino acid sequence: CASSDRGHSYGYTF.

The chain combines TRBV28 with TRBJ2-7; maybe TRBD1 (6 bases). The CDR3 has 15 residues. Trimming removed 6 bases from V and 6 bases from J, with 21 bases in between. CDR1 and CDR2 from the germline V gene are MDHEN and SYDVKM. The CDR3: CASSGRDKGFREQYF. For the CDR3, the DNA is TGTGCCAGCAGCGGCCGGGACAAGGGGTTCCGCGAGCAGTACTTC.

This chain joins TRBV28 and TRBJ2-1; no reliable D call. V lost 5 bases and J lost 7, with 21 bases in between. The CDR3 sequence is 16 residues long. The germline V gene encodes CDR1 MDHEN and CDR2 SYDVKM. The CDR3 nucleotides read TGTGCCAGCAGTCCCCCCTCAAGGCTCGCCGGGAATGAGCAGTTCTTC. Translation gives CASSPPSRLAGNEQFF.

The gene calls are TRBV18 and TRBJ2-3; no clear D gene. V gave up 3 bases and J gave up 4 bases, with 11 bases separating them. The CDR3 has 14 amino acids. Looked up from germline, CDR1 is KGHSH and CDR2 is LQKENI. This CDR3 is CASSPRTAADTQYF. The CDR3 coding sequence is TGTGCCAGCTCACCGAGGACCGCGGCAGATACGCAGTATTTT.

Concerning this clone: Other DNA variants within this sample encode the same CDR3. The rearrangement uses TRBV5-1 and TRBJ2-1; 11 bases align to TRBD1. Germline V gene sequence: CDR1 SGHRS, CDR2 YFSETQ. The V gene end was trimmed by 0 bases and the J gene end by 10 bases; junction bases not matched to a gene: 3. The CDR3 is 14 amino acids. CDR3 sequence (DNA): TGCGCCAGCAGCTTGGGGACAGGGGGCGGGGAGCAGTTCTTC. Its translation: CASSLGTGGGEQFF. Drawing the rest from reference TRBV5-1 and TRBJ2-1, the complete variable domain is KAGVTQTPRYLIKTRGQQVTLSCSPISGHRSVSWYQQTPGQGLQFLFEYFSETQRNKGNFPGRFSGRQFSNSRSEMNVSTLELGDSALYLCASSLGTGGGEQFFGPGTRLTVL.

This clone was recorded only once. The chain recombines TRBV10-2 with TRBJ2-7; 9 bases line up with TRBD2. The CDR3 has 17 residues. CDR1 and CDR2 from the germline V gene are WSHSY and SAAADI. The V and J ends lost 6 bases and 7 bases, in that order; junction bases with no gene match: 19. CDR3 bases: TGCGCCAGCAGGCTTACCTCCGGAGCGGGAGGCGGGGTTGAGCAGTACTTC. It codes for CASRLTSGAGGGVEQYF.

This sequence joins TRBV2 and TRBJ1-2; D perhaps matches TRBD1 (5 bases). This CDR3 comprises 11 residues. V gave up 6 bases and J gave up 13 bases, with 15 bases separating them. Germline assignment: CDR1 SNHLY and CDR2 FYNNEI. This CDR3 is CASRGTAGFTF. The CDR3 DNA sequence: TGTGCCAGCAGAGGGACGGCCGGGTTCACCTTC.

The chain couples TRBV5-8 to TRBJ1-5; TRBD1 might be the D (5 bases). Trimming pared 4 bases from V and 5 bases from J, leaving 13 bases between. From germline, CDR1 is SGHTS and CDR2 YDEGEE. This CDR3 is built from 14 residues. DNA for the CDR3: TGTGCCAGCAGCGTAAAGGGGATCCATCAGCCCCAGCATTTT. Amino acid sequence: CASSVKGIHQPQHF.

The genes are TRBV13 and TRBJ2-3; D possibly corresponds to TRBD1 (5 bases). The CDR3 is made up of 14 amino acids. CDR1 and CDR2 from the germline V gene are PRHDT and FYEKMQ (reference sequence). V was shortened by 5 bases and J by 2 bases, with 11 bases between the two germline ends. CDR3: CASSLRALTDTQYF. The CDR3 bases are TGTGCCAGCAGCCTCAGGGCCCTCACAGATACGCAGTATTTT.

This clone was seen at least ten times. Within the sample, other DNA sequences also encode this same CDR3. The gene calls are TRBV6-5 and TRBJ1-5; D is unresolved. The CDR3 consists of 12 residues. Germline V CDR1 and CDR2: MNHEY, SVGAGI. Trimming took 8 bases from V and 0 from J, leaving 5 bases between them. In DNA, the CDR3 is TGTGCCAGCGGGCGTAGCAATCAGCCCCAGCATTTT. It codes for CASGRSNQPQHF.

The chain recombines TRBV29-1 with TRBJ2-1; tentatively, D is TRBD1 (6 bases). Germline V gives CDR1 SQVTM, CDR2 ANQGSEA. The CDR3 length is 12 residues. V lost 4 bases and J lost 3, with 7 bases in between. For the CDR3, the DNA is TGCAGCGTTGGAGGGGGCTACAATGAGCAGTTCTTC. Translating gives CSVGGGYNEQFF.

The V call is TRBV5-1, the J call TRBJ1-1; 9 bases match TRBD1. CDR1 SGHRS and CDR2 YFSETQ come from the germline V gene. Trimming removed 4 bases from V and 3 bases from J; junction bases left unmatched: 4. The CDR3 contains 14 residues. The CDR3: CASSRWTGDTEAFF. The DNA of the CDR3 is TGCGCCAGCAGCAGATGGACAGGGGACACTGAAGCTTTCTTT. The entire variable domain, with the rest obtained from reference TRBV5-1 and TRBJ1-1, is as follows: KAGVTQTPRYLIKTRGQQVTLSCSPISGHRSVSWYQQTPGQGLQFLFEYFSETQRNKGNFPGRFSGRQFSNSRSEMNVSTLELGDSALYLCASSRWTGDTEAFFGQGTRLTVV.

The CDR3 region has the DNA TGTGCCAGCAAGTACGGGAGATCGAGTGGGGAGCTGTTTTTT. This gives the protein CASKYGRSSGELFF. This chain joins TRBV28 and TRBJ2-2; the D gene is possibly TRBD2 (6 bases). CDR1 is MDHEN, CDR2 SYDVKM, per germline. V lost 7 bases, J lost 8 bases, and 17 bases lay in between. The CDR3 spans 14 residues.

This chain joins TRBV7-9 and TRBJ2-2; D unresolved. CDR3 length: 14 amino acids. Trimming shortened V by 0 bases and J by 7 bases, and 9 bases separated the two germline ends. Germline CDR1 and CDR2: SEHNR and FQNEAQ (reference sequence). The CDR3 loop is CASSLAGVDGELFF. For the CDR3, the DNA is TGTGCCAGCAGCTTAGCTGGGGTCGACGGGGAGCTGTTTTTT.

Regarding this clone: Its ends do not fully match the called genes, so a read error is possible. This chain links TRBV5-4 with TRBJ2-6, with 10 bases fitting TRBD2. CDR3 length equals 20 residues. Germline V CDR1 and CDR2: SGHNT, YYREEE (reference sequence). In nucleotides, the CDR3 is TGTGCCAGCAGCCCTCCCGGACTAGCGGAGTTCTTGGGTGGGGCCAACATCCTGACTTTC. This codes for CASSPPGLAEFLGGANILTF.

This clone has a handful of counts. The junction shows a germline mismatch at one end, possibly a read error. V is TRBV30 and J is TRBJ2-7; D uncertain. CDR1 is GTSNPN and CDR2 is SVGIG in the germline V gene (reference sequence). The CDR3 has 12 amino acids. This CDR3 is CAWSVRGGSCRF. CDR3 bases: TGTGCCTGGAGTGTACGAGGCGGCAGTTGCCGCTTC.

This clone was seen at least ten times. This chain links TRBV7-8 with TRBJ1-4, with 8 bases lining up with TRBD1. CDR1 and CDR2 from the germline V gene are SGHVS and FQNEAQ. This CDR3 region has 14 residues. J gave up 7 bases and V 4 bases, and 5 bases lay outside the gene matches. This chain's CDR3 is CASSSDRGFEKLFF. CDR3 sequence (DNA): TGTGCCAGCAGCTCCGACAGGGGATTTGAAAAACTGTTTTTT.

The chain links TRBV9 to TRBJ2-1; D possibly corresponds to TRBD2 (6 bases). V was cut by 5 bases and J by 9 bases, with 15 bases left in between. The CDR3 runs 13 residues. Germline-derived CDR1 and CDR2 are SGDLS and YYNGEE. CDR3: CASSATSGVEQFF. CDR3 coding DNA: TGTGCCAGCAGTGCTACCTCGGGAGTTGAGCAGTTCTTC. Looking up the rest from reference TRBV9 and TRBJ2-1 gives the full variable domain: DSGVTQTPKHLITATGQRVTLRCSPRSGDLSVYWYQQSLDQGLQFLIQYYNGEERAKGNILERFSAQQFPDLHSELNLSSLELGDSALYFCASSATSGVEQFFGPGTRLTVL.

This clone was seen a single time. The chain carries TRBV19 and TRBJ2-6; 7 nucleotides match TRBD2. Germline trimming cut 7 bases from V and 0 bases from J; bases unmatched to any gene: 12. This CDR3 has 18 residues. Per the germline V gene, CDR1 is LNHDA and CDR2 is SQIVND (reference sequence). The CDR3 DNA reads as TGTGCCAGTACCCTTTATACGGGAGGCAGCTCTGGGGCCAACGTCCTGACTTTC. Translated: CASTLYTGGSSGANVLTF.

V and J are TRBV27 and TRBJ2-2; TRBD2 matches 7 bases. The ends lost 3 bases at V and 8 bases at J; junction bases unmatched: 15. The germline CDR1 and CDR2 sequences are MNHEY and SMNVEV (reference sequence). This CDR3 is built from 17 residues. CDR3 in DNA: TGTGCCAGCAGTTTTCGACTAGGGACTAAAGAAAGAGGGGAGCTGTTTTTT. Translated, it gives CASSFRLGTKERGELFF.

The V and J genes are TRBV5-1 and TRBJ2-1, with D uncertain. The germline V gene has CDR1 SGHRS and CDR2 YFSETQ. V was shortened by 0 bases and J by 9 bases, with 13 bases between the two germline ends. This CDR3 region has 14 residues. CDR3: CASSLGHEFSEQFF. The CDR3 coding sequence is TGCGCCAGCAGCTTGGGACACGAATTCAGTGAGCAGTTCTTC.

V and J are TRBV28 and TRBJ2-7; D gene unclear. The V and J ends lost 8 bases and 2 bases respectively, with 16 bases between them. Germline V CDR1 and CDR2: MDHEN, SYDVKM. The CDR3 is 14 residues long. The DNA of the CDR3 is TGTGCCAGCTTTTCACGCCTCGCGACCTACGAGCAGTACTTC. It translates to CASFSRLATYEQYF. Variable domain in full (rest from reference TRBV28 and TRBJ2-7): DVKVTQSSRYLVKRTGEKVFLECVQDMDHENMFWYRQDPGLGLRLIYFSYDVKMKEKGDIPEGYSVSREKKERFSLILESASTNQTSMYLCASFSRLATYEQYFGPGTRLTVT.

The rearrangement links TRBV15 to TRBJ2-7; D is uncertain. Germline CDR1 reads LNHNV; CDR2 reads YYDKDF (reference sequence). The ends were cut back, 0 bases at V and 4 bases at J, with 13 bases in the middle. The CDR3 is 15 amino acids. The chain's CDR3 is CATSRDLTERYEQYF. The CDR3 bases are TGTGCCACCAGCAGAGATCTAACGGAGAGGTACGAGCAGTACTTC.

The chain couples TRBV5-1 to TRBJ2-3; 9 bases align to TRBD1. The V and J ends lost 3 bases and 2 bases, in that order; junction bases with no gene match: 7. This CDR3 comprises 16 residues. Per germline, CDR1 SGHRS and CDR2 YFSETQ. CDR3 residues: CASSSTGGSVTDTQYF. CDR3 in DNA: TGCGCCAGCAGCTCCACAGGGGGCTCTGTCACAGATACGCAGTATTTT.